Detailed here is one T cell receptor (beta chain). Its specificity is unknown. Looked up from germline, CDR1 is LGHNA and CDR2 is YNFKEQ. The CDR3 has 17 amino acids. V lost 4 bases and J lost 2; bases outside the gene matches: 13. Autologous stem cell transplantation was followed by relapse in every patient, and brentuximab vedotin exposure varied. Best overall response was complete response, partial response or progressive disease in these relapsed/refractory classical Hodgkin lymphoma patients. The data were obtained in a study of PD-1 blockade in classical Hodgkin lymphoma. Findings of the study overall: Patients newly diagnosed and complete responders had comparable baseline diversity.

Assay: immunoSEQ multiplex PCR; the TCRdb copy retains only in-frame clones and omits some. The sample lists fewer than 110,000 clones, roughly 89% seen once, with under 8.5% in the top ten. This receptor was taken from a human donor with classical Hodgkin lymphoma. The sample was peripheral blood mononuclear cells (PBMCs), taken before the second cycle of nivolumab. The gene calls are TRBV4-2 and TRBJ1-2, with 7 bases identical to TRBD1. CDR3 DNA sequence: TGTGCCAGCAGCCCAACCTATAACAGGGGCGCCAACTATGGCTACACCTTC. Protein: CASSPTYNRGANYGYTF.